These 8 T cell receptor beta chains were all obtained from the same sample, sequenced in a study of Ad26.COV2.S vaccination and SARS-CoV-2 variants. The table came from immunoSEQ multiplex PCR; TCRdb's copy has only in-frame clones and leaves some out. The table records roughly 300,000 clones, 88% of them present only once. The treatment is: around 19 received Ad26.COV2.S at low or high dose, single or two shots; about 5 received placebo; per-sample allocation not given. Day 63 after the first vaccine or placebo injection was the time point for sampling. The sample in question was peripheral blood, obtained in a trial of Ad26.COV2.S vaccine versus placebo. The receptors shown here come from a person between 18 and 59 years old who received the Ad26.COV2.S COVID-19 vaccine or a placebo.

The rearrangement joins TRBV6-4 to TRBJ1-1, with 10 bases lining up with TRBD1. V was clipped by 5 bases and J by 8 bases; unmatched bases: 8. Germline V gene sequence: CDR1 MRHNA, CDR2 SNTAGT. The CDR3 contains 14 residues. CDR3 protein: CASSPQTGGGEAFF. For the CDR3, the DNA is TGTGCCAGCAGTCCGCAGACAGGGGGCGGAGAAGCTTTCTTT.

The CDR3 sequence is CASTPGGGVDNEQFF. The DNA for the CDR3 is TGCGCCAGCACCCCCGGCGGAGGGGTCGACAATGAGCAGTTCTTC. The rearrangement joins TRBV10-1 to TRBJ2-1; a weak D match, TRBD2 (6 bases). Trimming removed 7 bases from V and 5 bases from J, with 18 bases in between. This CDR3 spans 15 amino acids. Germline V lookup: CDR1 WNHNN, CDR2 SYGVQD (reference sequence).

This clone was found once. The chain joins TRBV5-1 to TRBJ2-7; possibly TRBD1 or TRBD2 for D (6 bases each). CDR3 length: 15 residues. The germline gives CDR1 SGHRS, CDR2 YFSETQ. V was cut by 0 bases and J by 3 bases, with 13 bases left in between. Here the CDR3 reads CASSLAPGAIYEQYF. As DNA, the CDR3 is TGCGCCAGCAGCTTGGCCCCGGGGGCAATCTACGAGCAGTACTTC. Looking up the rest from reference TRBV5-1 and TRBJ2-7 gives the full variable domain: KAGVTQTPRYLIKTRGQQVTLSCSPISGHRSVSWYQQTPGQGLQFLFEYFSETQRNKGNFPGRFSGRQFSNSRSEMNVSTLELGDSALYLCASSLAPGAIYEQYFGPGTRLTVT.

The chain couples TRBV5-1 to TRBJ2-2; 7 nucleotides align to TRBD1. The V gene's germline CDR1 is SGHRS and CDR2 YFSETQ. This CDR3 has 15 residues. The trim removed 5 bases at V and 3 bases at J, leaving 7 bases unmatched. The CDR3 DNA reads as TGCGCCAGCAGAGGACAGGAGAAAGACACCGGGGAGCTGTTTTTT. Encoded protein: CASRGQEKDTGELFF.

CDR3 protein: CASSSARELFF. DNA for the CDR3: TGCGCCAGCAGCTCGGCAAGGGAGCTGTTTTTT. The chain recombines TRBV4-1 with TRBJ2-2; D is unclear. CDR3 length: 11 residues. Germline V gene lookup returns CDR1 MGHRA and CDR2 YSYEKL. Deletions cut 5 bases from V and 9 bases from J, with 7 bases between.

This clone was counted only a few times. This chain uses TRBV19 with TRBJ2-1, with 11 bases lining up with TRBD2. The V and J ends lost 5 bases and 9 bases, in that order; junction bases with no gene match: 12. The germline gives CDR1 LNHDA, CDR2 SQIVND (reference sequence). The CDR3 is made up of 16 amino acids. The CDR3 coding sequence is TGTGCCAGTAGTCTGCGTGGGACTAGCGGACACATTGAGCAGTTCTTC. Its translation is CASSLRGTSGHIEQFF.

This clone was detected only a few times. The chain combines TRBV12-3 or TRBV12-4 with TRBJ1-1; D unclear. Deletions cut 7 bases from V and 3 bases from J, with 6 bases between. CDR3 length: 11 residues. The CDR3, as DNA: TGTGCCAGCAAGAGGGACACTGAAGCTTTCTTT. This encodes CASKRDTEAFF.

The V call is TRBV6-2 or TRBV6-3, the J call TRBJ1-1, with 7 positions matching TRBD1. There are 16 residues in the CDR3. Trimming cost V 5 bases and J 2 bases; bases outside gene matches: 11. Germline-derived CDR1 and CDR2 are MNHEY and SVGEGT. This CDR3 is CASSRRDSGANTEAFF. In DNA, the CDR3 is TGTGCCAGCAGTCGGAGGGACAGTGGGGCAAACACTGAAGCTTTCTTT.